This is a list of T cell receptor beta chains from one sample in a study of Ad26.COV2.S vaccination and SARS-CoV-2 variants. Method: immunoSEQ multiplex PCR; TCRdb's copy keeps in-frame clones and lacks some. The data hold some 420,000 clones, with over 75% observed a single time. The specimen was peripheral blood, collected in a trial of Ad26.COV2.S vaccine versus placebo. Source of these receptors: a person aged 18-60 years who received the Ad26.COV2.S COVID-19 vaccine or a placebo. The CDR3 runs from the conserved cysteine through the conserved F or W. Each record gives: J gene, clone size, D gene, V gene, CDR3 length, CDR3 DNA, CDR3 protein. D genes are given only for firm matches. Rows may omit the clone size; those that give it use once, few, many or a size class.

J gene: TRBJ2-1; clone size: .; D gene: .; V gene: TRBV5-4; CDR3 length: 17; CDR3 DNA: TGTGCCAGCAGCTTGTTAGGTCAGGGTTATATCCGGAATGAGCAGTTCTTC; CDR3 protein: CASSLLGQGYIRNEQFF
J gene: TRBJ2-7; clone size: .; D gene: .; V gene: TRBV7-2; CDR3 length: 16; CDR3 DNA: TGTGCCAGCAGCTTAGGTCCAGCGGCGCTGGGCTCCGAGCAGTACTTC; CDR3 protein: CASSLGPAALGSEQYF
J gene: TRBJ2-7; clone size: once; D gene: .; V gene: TRBV7-9; CDR3 length: 14; CDR3 DNA: TGTGCCAGCAGCTTAGGACGACAACCCTACGAGCAGTACTTC; CDR3 protein: CASSLGRQPYEQYF
J gene: TRBJ2-3; clone size: .; D gene: .; V gene: TRBV18; CDR3 length: 13; CDR3 DNA: TGTGCCAGCTCACCAGACGGGACAGATACGCAGTATTTT; CDR3 protein: CASSPDGTDTQYF
J gene: TRBJ2-2; clone size: .; D gene: TRBD1; V gene: TRBV7-7; CDR3 length: 15; CDR3 DNA: TGTGCCAGCAGCCCCGGACAGGGTCGCACCGGGGAGCTGTTTTTT; CDR3 protein: CASSPGQGRTGELFF
J gene: TRBJ1-3; clone size: .; D gene: TRBD1; V gene: TRBV11-2; CDR3 length: 16; CDR3 DNA: TGTGCCAGCACCGCTAGAGCAGGGGGCCTTGGAAACACCATATATTTT; CDR3 protein: CASTARAGGLGNTIYF
J gene: TRBJ2-3; clone size: .; D gene: .; V gene: TRBV6-2/TRBV6-3; CDR3 length: 16; CDR3 DNA: TGTGCCAGCAGTTACCTGGCAGGGGCAGGAACAGATACGCAGTATTTT; CDR3 protein: CASSYLAGAGTDTQYF
J gene: TRBJ2-7; clone size: .; D gene: .; V gene: TRBV15; CDR3 length: 13; CDR3 DNA: TGTGCCACCAGCAGGAGCAATTCCTACGAGCAGTACTTC; CDR3 protein: CATSRSNSYEQYF
J gene: TRBJ2-3; clone size: .; D gene: .; V gene: TRBV6-5; CDR3 length: 12; CDR3 DNA: TGTGCCAGCAGCCCCGTGGGCGCGCCGCAGTATTTT; CDR3 protein: CASSPVGAPQYF
J gene: TRBJ2-1; clone size: few; D gene: .; V gene: TRBV6-5; CDR3 length: 12; CDR3 DNA: TGTGCCAGCATAAATAGCGAGGGTGAGCAGTTCTTC; CDR3 protein: CASINSEGEQFF
J gene: TRBJ2-1; clone size: .; D gene: .; V gene: TRBV11-3; CDR3 length: 14; CDR3 DNA: TGTGCCAGCAGCCCCCGGGGAGGGGGGTTTGAGCAGTTCTTC; CDR3 protein: CASSPRGGGFEQFF
J gene: TRBJ2-7; clone size: .; D gene: .; V gene: TRBV7-9; CDR3 length: 13; CDR3 DNA: TGTGCCAGCAGCTCCACGGGGGTAGGGGAGCAGTACTTC; CDR3 protein: CASSSTGVGEQYF
J gene: TRBJ2-5; clone size: .; D gene: .; V gene: TRBV10-3; CDR3 length: 14; CDR3 DNA: TGTGCCATCAAGCCCGACCGACAGTGGGAGACCCAGTACTTC; CDR3 protein: CAIKPDRQWETQYF
J gene: TRBJ1-3; clone size: .; D gene: .; V gene: TRBV9; CDR3 length: 15; CDR3 DNA: TGTGCCAGCAGCACAAGGGGGGTAGAAGGAAACACCATATATTTT; CDR3 protein: CASSTRGVEGNTIYF
J gene: TRBJ1-5; clone size: .; D gene: .; V gene: TRBV6-5; CDR3 length: 14; CDR3 DNA: TGTGCCAGCAATATTCGACAGGGCAATCAGCCCCAGCATTTT; CDR3 protein: CASNIRQGNQPQHF
J gene: TRBJ2-2; clone size: .; D gene: TRBD2; V gene: TRBV6-2/TRBV6-3; CDR3 length: 19; CDR3 DNA: TGTGCCAGCAGTTACCCCGACCTTAGAGCGGGGGGAGACACCGGGGAGCTGTTTTTT; CDR3 protein: CASSYPDLRAGGDTGELFF
J gene: TRBJ1-2; clone size: .; D gene: TRBD1; V gene: TRBV5-6; CDR3 length: 14; CDR3 DNA: TGTGCCAGCAGCTTCGGCAGGGGGTCCTATGGCTACACCTTC; CDR3 protein: CASSFGRGSYGYTF
J gene: TRBJ1-1; clone size: .; D gene: TRBD1; V gene: TRBV5-1; CDR3 length: 14; CDR3 DNA: TGCGCCAGCAGCGGGGGACAGGGCGGCACTGAAGCTTTCTTT; CDR3 protein: CASSGGQGGTEAFF
J gene: TRBJ1-4; clone size: .; D gene: .; V gene: TRBV30; CDR3 length: 15; CDR3 DNA: TGTGCCTGGAGTGGCAGGGGTGCAACTAATGAAAAACTGTTTTTT; CDR3 protein: CAWSGRGATNEKLFF
J gene: TRBJ1-2; clone size: .; D gene: .; V gene: TRBV9; CDR3 length: 18; CDR3 DNA: TGTGCCAGCAGCGTAGGGCGGGGGGAACAGGGAGGTGACTATGGCTACACCTTC; CDR3 protein: CASSVGRGEQGGDYGYTF
J gene: TRBJ2-3; clone size: once; D gene: .; V gene: TRBV30; CDR3 length: 13; CDR3 DNA: TGTGCCTGGAGTGTCTCTCAAAGCGATACGCAGTATTTT; CDR3 protein: CAWSVSQSDTQYF
J gene: TRBJ1-5; clone size: .; D gene: .; V gene: TRBV11-2; CDR3 length: 14; CDR3 DNA: TGTGCCAGCAGCTTAGGGATTAACAATCAGCCCCAGCATTTT; CDR3 protein: CASSLGINNQPQHF
J gene: TRBJ2-3; clone size: .; D gene: .; V gene: TRBV29-1; CDR3 length: 14; CDR3 DNA: TGCAGCGTTGGTAACAGGGAGATCACAGATACGCAGTATTTT; CDR3 protein: CSVGNREITDTQYF
J gene: TRBJ1-2; clone size: .; D gene: .; V gene: TRBV29-1; CDR3 length: 13; CDR3 DNA: TGCAGCGTAAAACAGGAGTCTAACTATGGCTACACCTTC; CDR3 protein: CSVKQESNYGYTF
J gene: TRBJ1-1; clone size: .; D gene: .; V gene: TRBV4-1; CDR3 length: 15; CDR3 DNA: TGCGCCAGCAGCCAAGGGGCGGGTATGAACACTGAAGCTTTCTTT; CDR3 protein: CASSQGAGMNTEAFF
J gene: TRBJ1-5; clone size: .; D gene: .; V gene: TRBV9; CDR3 length: 13; CDR3 DNA: TGTGCCAGCAGCCTGGACCTAGATCAGCCCCAGCATTTT; CDR3 protein: CASSLDLDQPQHF
J gene: TRBJ2-7; clone size: few; D gene: .; V gene: TRBV5-3; CDR3 length: 14; CDR3 DNA: TGTGCCAGAAGCTGGCCGGGACACGAACACGAGCAGTACTTC; CDR3 protein: CARSWPGHEHEQYF
J gene: TRBJ1-4; clone size: .; D gene: TRBD1; V gene: TRBV2; CDR3 length: 16; CDR3 DNA: TGTGCCAGCACCCTGGACAGGGAGAGTGGTGATGAAAAACTGTTTTTT; CDR3 protein: CASTLDRESGDEKLFF
J gene: TRBJ2-1; clone size: .; D gene: TRBD2; V gene: TRBV7-9; CDR3 length: 19; CDR3 DNA: TGTGCCAGCAGCTTGGAACGGGGACTAGCGGGGGGGCCGAGCGATGAGCAGTTCTTC; CDR3 protein: CASSLERGLAGGPSDEQFF
J gene: TRBJ2-3; clone size: .; D gene: TRBD2; V gene: TRBV11-2; CDR3 length: 18; CDR3 DNA: TGTGCCAGCAGCTTAGGTGGGACTAGCGGGGGGGCCACAGATACGCAGTATTTT; CDR3 protein: CASSLGGTSGGATDTQYF
J gene: TRBJ2-7; clone size: few; D gene: .; V gene: TRBV3-1/TRBV3-2; CDR3 length: 15; CDR3 DNA: TGTGCCAGCAGCCAAATCCCGGGTGCCGGATACGAGCAGTACTTC; CDR3 protein: CASSQIPGAGYEQYF
J gene: TRBJ1-5; clone size: .; D gene: .; V gene: TRBV28; CDR3 length: 16; CDR3 DNA: TGTGCCAGCAGTTCAAAAGCTACAACAGGGCATCAGCCCCAGCATTTT; CDR3 protein: CASSSKATTGHQPQHF
J gene: TRBJ2-7; clone size: .; D gene: TRBD2; V gene: TRBV7-2; CDR3 length: 17; CDR3 DNA: TGTGCCAGCAGCTTAGCCCCTAGCGGGGGGCTCCTGTACGAGCAGTACTTC; CDR3 protein: CASSLAPSGGLLYEQYF
J gene: TRBJ1-1; clone size: .; D gene: .; V gene: TRBV30; CDR3 length: 12; CDR3 DNA: TGTGCCTGGAGGGGAGGGACCACTGAAGCTTTCTTT; CDR3 protein: CAWRGGTTEAFF
J gene: TRBJ1-2; clone size: few; D gene: .; V gene: TRBV6-2/TRBV6-3; CDR3 length: 15; CDR3 DNA: TGTGCCAGCAGTCCCGTGGGACCGAGCACTAGCGGCTACACCTTC; CDR3 protein: CASSPVGPSTSGYTF
J gene: TRBJ1-2; clone size: .; D gene: .; V gene: TRBV19; CDR3 length: 15; CDR3 DNA: TGTGCCAGTAATCCCGGGGGGATCGGTCGTCCTGGCTACACCTTC; CDR3 protein: CASNPGGIGRPGYTF
J gene: TRBJ1-2; clone size: .; D gene: .; V gene: TRBV5-4; CDR3 length: 15; CDR3 DNA: TGTGCCAGCAGGAGGATTGGTCTAAAGGTCGATGGCTACACCTTC; CDR3 protein: CASRRIGLKVDGYTF
J gene: TRBJ2-1; clone size: .; D gene: TRBD2; V gene: TRBV5-5; CDR3 length: 15; CDR3 DNA: TGTGCCAGCAGCTTGTTTCTGCGGGGGGTGGATGAGCAGTTCTTC; CDR3 protein: CASSLFLRGVDEQFF
J gene: TRBJ2-1; clone size: .; D gene: .; V gene: TRBV5-1; CDR3 length: 18; CDR3 DNA: TGCGCCAGCAGCCCTGGGGGGAGGTCCGCACCCTCCTACAATGAGCAGTTCTTC; CDR3 protein: CASSPGGRSAPSYNEQFF
J gene: TRBJ1-1; clone size: once; D gene: .; V gene: TRBV7-8; CDR3 length: 15; CDR3 DNA: TGTGCCAGCAGCGCCTCTAGGGGGGTTACCACTGAAGCTTTCTTT; CDR3 protein: CASSASRGVTTEAFF
J gene: TRBJ2-3; clone size: once; D gene: .; V gene: TRBV11-2; CDR3 length: 15; CDR3 DNA: TGTGCCAGCAGACAGCCGGTCGGGGGGCGGGATACGCAGTATTTT; CDR3 protein: CASRQPVGGRDTQYF
J gene: TRBJ2-3; clone size: .; D gene: .; V gene: TRBV24-1; CDR3 length: 14; CDR3 DNA: TGTGCCACCAGTTCTCCCGCTAGCACAGATACGCAGTATTTT; CDR3 protein: CATSSPASTDTQYF
J gene: TRBJ2-3; clone size: .; D gene: TRBD2; V gene: TRBV5-1; CDR3 length: 14; CDR3 DNA: TGCGCCAGCAGCTTCGGGGGGGCCAAAGATACGCAGTATTTT; CDR3 protein: CASSFGGAKDTQYF
J gene: TRBJ2-7; clone size: .; D gene: TRBD1; V gene: TRBV7-2; CDR3 length: 16; CDR3 DNA: TGTGCCAGCAGCCAAGCCGGGACAGGGGGGCTCCACGAGCAGTACTTC; CDR3 protein: CASSQAGTGGLHEQYF
J gene: TRBJ2-5; clone size: .; D gene: .; V gene: TRBV15; CDR3 length: 12; CDR3 DNA: TGTGCCACCAGCAGAGATACGGAGACCCAGTACTTC; CDR3 protein: CATSRDTETQYF
J gene: TRBJ2-1; clone size: .; D gene: .; V gene: TRBV10-3; CDR3 length: 13; CDR3 DNA: TGTGCCATCAGTGAGTCGAGAAGGGATGAGCAGTTCTTC; CDR3 protein: CAISESRRDEQFF
J gene: TRBJ1-1; clone size: few; D gene: TRBD1; V gene: TRBV12-3/TRBV12-4; CDR3 length: 13; CDR3 DNA: TGTGCCAGCAGCACGACAGGGGGTACTGAAGCTTTCTTT; CDR3 protein: CASSTTGGTEAFF
J gene: TRBJ1-5; clone size: .; D gene: .; V gene: TRBV20-1; CDR3 length: 14; CDR3 DNA: TGCAGTGCTAGTGGGAAGGGACAATTGGAGCCCCAGCATTTT; CDR3 protein: CSASGKGQLEPQHF
J gene: TRBJ2-5; clone size: .; D gene: .; V gene: TRBV25-1; CDR3 length: 15; CDR3 DNA: TGTGCCAGCAGTGAATATCAGGAGGCGAAAGAGACCCAGTACTTC; CDR3 protein: CASSEYQEAKETQYF